This T cell receptor beta chain emerged from a study of T cells in narcolepsy. Using immunoSEQ multiplex PCR, the repertoire was profiled, and TCRdb retains in-frame clones only, with some absent. The sample includes about 30,000 clones, roughly 80% of them seen just once. Germline V gene sequence: CDR1 LNHDA, CDR2 SQIVND (reference sequence). This CDR3 has 15 residues. The chain joins TRBV19 to TRBJ2-5; 10 bases match TRBD1. The end of the DNA fits TRBJ2-7 better, so the J call may be wrong. The receptor's source is a human donor in good health. The sequenced sample consisted of memory (CD45RA-) CD4+ T cells from blood. The CDR3 DNA is TGTGCCAGTAGTATAACGACAGGGGGCGGTTACGAGCAGTACTTC. It specifies CASSITTGGGYEQYF.